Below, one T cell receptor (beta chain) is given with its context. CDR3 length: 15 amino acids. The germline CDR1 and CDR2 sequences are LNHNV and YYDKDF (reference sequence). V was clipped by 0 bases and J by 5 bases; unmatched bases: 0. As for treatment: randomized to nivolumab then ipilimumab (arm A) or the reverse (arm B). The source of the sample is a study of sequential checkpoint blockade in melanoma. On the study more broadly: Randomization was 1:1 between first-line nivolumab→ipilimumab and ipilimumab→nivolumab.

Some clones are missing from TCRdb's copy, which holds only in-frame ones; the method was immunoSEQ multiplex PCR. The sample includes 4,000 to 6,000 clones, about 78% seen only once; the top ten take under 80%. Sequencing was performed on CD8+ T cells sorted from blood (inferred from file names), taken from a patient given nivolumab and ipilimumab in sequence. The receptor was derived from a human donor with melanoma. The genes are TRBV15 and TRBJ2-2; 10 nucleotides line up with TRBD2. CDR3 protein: CATSREAGGTGELFF. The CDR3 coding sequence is TGTGCCACCAGCAGAGAAGCGGGAGGGACCGGGGAGCTGTTTTTT. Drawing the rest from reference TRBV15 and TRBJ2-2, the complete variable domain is DAMVIQNPRYQVTQFGKPVTLSCSQTLNHNVMYWYQQKSSQAPKLLFHYYDKDFNNEADTPDNFQSRRPNTSFCFLDIRSPGLGDTAMYLCATSREAGGTGELFFGEGSRLTVL.